This T cell receptor (beta chain) was documented in a study of blood T cell repertoires in COVID-19. Across the study: Spain, Italy and the United States supplied samples that represented acute and convalescent COVID-19. T cells, B-cell-depleted T cells, or PBMCs supplied cDNA or gDNA.

Germline CDR1 is LNHDA and CDR2 is SQIVND (reference sequence). This CDR3 spans 17 amino acids. Trimming pared 4 bases from V and 0 bases from J, leaving 16 bases between. Original processing notes: Counts of nucleated cells, estimated from reference gene primer amplification, were obtained. Using immunoSEQ multiplex PCR, the repertoire was profiled, and TCRdb retains in-frame clones only, with some absent. V, J and clone size reflect that table, while D and trimming were determined from the DNA. The table includes about 150,000 clones, around 76% detected once. In this sample, this clone turned up a few times.

The chain joins TRBV19 to TRBJ2-1; maybe TRBD1 (5 bases). Sequencing input: peripheral blood. The TCR originated in a man aged 55-75 years with acute or convalescent COVID-19. The DNA for the CDR3 is TGTGCCAGTAGTAAGACCCACAGGTATAGCTCCTACAATGAGCAGTTCTTC. This translates into CASSKTHRYSSYNEQFF.